Each of the 18 T cell receptor beta chains below was sequenced from the same sample in a study of blood T cell repertoires in COVID-19. Clones were read by immunoSEQ multiplex PCR, and TCRdb kept only the in-frame ones, dropping some. Found here are about 120,000 clones, about four fifths of them singletons; the top ten hold roughly a tenth. What was sequenced was peripheral blood. The origin of the receptors is a human donor in a cohort sampled during active COVID-19.

The chain links TRBV29-1 to TRBJ2-7; 8 bases are shared with TRBD2. Germline V gives CDR1 SQVTM, CDR2 ANQGSEA. Unmatched junction bases numbered 33, after V lost 6 bases and J lost 2 bases. There are 22 residues in the CDR3. Here the CDR3 DNA reads TGCAGCGTACAACATCAACCGGGACTAGAAAAGGGAAAAGGGAGCGGCCCCTACGAGCAGTACTTC. Residues: CSVQHQPGLEKGKGSGPYEQYF.

This clone was seen a handful of times. The rearrangement uses TRBV11-2 and TRBJ1-5; a possible D gene is TRBD1 (6 bases). The CDR3 runs 17 residues. The ends were cut back, 4 bases at V and 2 bases at J, with 18 bases in the middle. The germline V gene has CDR1 SGHAT and CDR2 FQNNGV. For the CDR3, the DNA is TGTGCCAGCAGCTCCGGAGGGGGGGTTACTGGCAATCAGCCCCAGCATTTT. This codes for CASSSGGGVTGNQPQHF. Combining the CDR3 with reference TRBV11-2 and TRBJ1-5 gives the whole variable domain EAGVAQSPRYKIIEKRQSVAFWCNPISGHATLYWYQQILGQGPKLLIQFQNNGVVDDSQLPKDRFSAERLKGVDSTLKIQPAKLEDSAVYLCASSSGGGVTGNQPQHFGDGTRLSIL.

J is TRBJ1-2 and V is TRBV12-3 or TRBV12-4; D may be TRBD1 (5 bases). Deletions cut 6 bases from V and 3 bases from J, with 11 bases between. This CDR3 comprises 13 residues. The CDR3 is CASSPGEDYGYTF. For the CDR3, the DNA is TGTGCCAGCAGCCCGGGGGAGGACTATGGCTACACCTTC.

The J gene is TRBJ2-5, the V gene TRBV7-9, with TRBD1 matching 9 bases. The CDR3 extends over 14 amino acids. Per the germline V gene, CDR1 is SEHNR and CDR2 is FQNEAQ (reference sequence). V dropped 3 bases and J dropped 5; count of bases not matched to a gene: 4. CDR3 sequence: CASSFPTGGETQYF. The DNA for the CDR3 is TGTGCCAGCAGCTTCCCGACAGGGGGGGAGACCCAGTACTTC.

CDR3 in DNA: TGTGCCAGCAGTAAGGGACAGGTCAAAAACATTCAGTACTTC. It yields the protein CASSKGQVKNIQYF. The chain employs TRBV6-5 and TRBJ2-4, with 8 nucleotides matching TRBD1. Unmatched junction bases numbered 3, after V lost 5 bases and J lost 3 bases. CDR1 is MNHEY and CDR2 is SVGAGI in the germline V gene. This CDR3 region has 14 residues.

The chain employs TRBV4-2 and TRBJ2-7; 8 bases align to TRBD1. The CDR3 is 16 residues long. V was clipped by 6 bases and J by 4 bases; unmatched bases: 14. The V gene's germline CDR1 is LGHNA and CDR2 YNFKEQ. DNA of the CDR3: TGTGCCAGCAGTAAAGCTGCCGGGACAGGACTATACGAGCAGTACTTC. Translated: CASSKAAGTGLYEQYF.

The chain couples TRBV3-1 (or the pseudogene TRBV3-2) to TRBJ1-2; 9 bases are shared with TRBD1. The germline gives CDR1 LGHDT, CDR2 YNNKEL (reference sequence). This CDR3 comprises 13 residues. J was trimmed by 4 bases and V by 4 bases; bases with no gene match: 1. DNA of the CDR3: TGTGCCAGCAGCCCGGACAGGGGCTATGGCTACACCTTC. Its protein product is CASSPDRGYGYTF.

This clone was counted between two and nine times. V gene TRBV29-1 combines with J gene TRBJ2-5, with 14 bases identical to TRBD2. V lost 7 bases, J lost 4 bases, and 8 bases stayed unmatched. Germline lookup yields CDR1 SQVTM and CDR2 ANQGSEA. This CDR3 is 15 amino acids long. The DNA for the CDR3 is TGCAGCGCACCGGGACTAGCGGGAGTTGGAGAGACCCAGTACTTC. Amino acids: CSAPGLAGVGETQYF.

This clone was seen more than once but under ten times. The chain recombines TRBV7-3 with TRBJ2-3, with D possibly TRBD1 on 5 matching bases. Germline CDR1 and CDR2: SGHTA and FQGTGA. This CDR3 contains 16 residues. V lost 3 bases to trimming and J lost 0 bases, with 13 bases between them. The CDR3 sequence is CASSFRARGSTDTQYF. CDR3 nucleotide sequence: TGTGCCAGCAGCTTCAGGGCGCGAGGTAGCACAGATACGCAGTATTTT.

The V gene is TRBV18, the J gene TRBJ2-7; 9 bases are a match to TRBD1. V lost 5 bases, J lost 5 bases, and 13 bases stayed unmatched. The CDR3 runs to 16 residues. Per germline, CDR1 KGHSH and CDR2 LQKENI. DNA for the CDR3: TGTGCCAGCTCAGAACTACAGGGGGCAGGGGGTAACGAGCAGTACTTC. This encodes CASSELQGAGGNEQYF.

The chain employs TRBV5-6 and TRBJ1-2; D possibly corresponds to TRBD1 (5 bases). This CDR3 is built from 12 residues. Trimming took 0 bases from V and 7 from J, leaving 7 bases between them. The germline CDR1 and CDR2 sequences are SGHDT and YYEEEE. The CDR3, as DNA: TGTGCCAGCAGCTTGGTAGGGGTTGGCTACACCTTC. Its protein product is CASSLVGVGYTF.

V gene TRBV24-1 combines with J gene TRBJ2-1; 11 bases agree with TRBD2. J was trimmed by 3 bases and V by 7 bases; bases with no gene match: 4. CDR1 and CDR2 from the germline V gene are KGHDR and SFDVKD. The CDR3 totals 15 residues. CDR3 residues: CATRGTSGNYNEQFF. The CDR3 nucleotides read TGTGCCACCAGGGGGACTAGCGGAAACTACAATGAGCAGTTCTTC.

CDR3 sequence reads: CAWQGGQGIIGELFF. CDR3 DNA sequence: TGTGCCTGGCAGGGGGGACAGGGCATAATCGGGGAGCTGTTTTTT. The chain joins TRBV30 to TRBJ2-2; TRBD1 matches at 9 bases. CDR1 and CDR2 from the germline V gene are GTSNPN and SVGIG (reference sequence). There are 15 residues in the CDR3. J gave up 7 bases and V 5 bases, and 11 bases lay outside the gene matches.

This sequence joins TRBV3-1 (or the pseudogene TRBV3-2) and TRBJ1-1; 7 bases align to TRBD1. The V gene's germline CDR1 is LGHDT and CDR2 YNNKEL (reference sequence). This CDR3 is built from 14 residues. The junction had 8 bases not matched to a gene; V was cut back by 5 bases and J by 5 bases. The CDR3 region has the DNA TGTGCCAGCAGCGGAGGACAGGAGGGGACTGAAGCTTTCTTT. Its translation is CASSGGQEGTEAFF.

This clone showed up just a few times. The gene calls are TRBV3-1 (or the pseudogene TRBV3-2) and TRBJ2-3; 7 bases match TRBD2. The CDR3 sequence is 14 residues long. V trimming: 5 bases; J trimming: 1 base; junction bases outside the gene matches: 3. From germline, CDR1 is LGHDT and CDR2 YNNKEL (reference sequence). This CDR3 is CASSGAGGTDTQYF. CDR3 DNA: TGTGCCAGCAGCGGGGCGGGGGGCACAGATACGCAGTATTTT.

The rearrangement joins TRBV3-1 (or the pseudogene TRBV3-2) to TRBJ2-7, with 8 bases fitting TRBD1. J was trimmed by 0 bases and V by 3 bases; bases with no gene match: 7. The CDR3 has 16 residues. Germline CDR1 is LGHDT and CDR2 is YNNKEL (reference sequence). The CDR3 DNA follows: TGTGCCAGCAGCCAGACCCCGGACAGGGCCTCCTACGAGCAGTACTTC. This codes for CASSQTPDRASYEQYF.

The chain has TRBV7-2 and TRBJ1-2, with 7 positions matching TRBD1. Germline assignment: CDR1 SGHTA and CDR2 FQGNSA. With 9 bases clipped from V and 2 bases from J, the junction kept 15 bases outside the gene matches. This CDR3 comprises 16 residues. CDR3 bases: TGTGCCAGTACGGTTGGTGGGACAGTCATGAACTATGGCTACACCTTC. Its protein is CASTVGGTVMNYGYTF.

V gene TRBV3-1 (or the pseudogene TRBV3-2) combines with J gene TRBJ2-1; a weak D match, TRBD1 (6 bases). Germline V lookup: CDR1 LGHDT, CDR2 YNNKEL (reference sequence). The germline V and J ends were trimmed by 1 base and 16 bases, with 20 bases remaining between them. The CDR3 runs to 14 residues. CDR3 in DNA: TGTGCCAGCAGCCAAGGCCTGGTAAGGACAGAATCTTTCTTC. It translates to CASSQGLVRTESFF.